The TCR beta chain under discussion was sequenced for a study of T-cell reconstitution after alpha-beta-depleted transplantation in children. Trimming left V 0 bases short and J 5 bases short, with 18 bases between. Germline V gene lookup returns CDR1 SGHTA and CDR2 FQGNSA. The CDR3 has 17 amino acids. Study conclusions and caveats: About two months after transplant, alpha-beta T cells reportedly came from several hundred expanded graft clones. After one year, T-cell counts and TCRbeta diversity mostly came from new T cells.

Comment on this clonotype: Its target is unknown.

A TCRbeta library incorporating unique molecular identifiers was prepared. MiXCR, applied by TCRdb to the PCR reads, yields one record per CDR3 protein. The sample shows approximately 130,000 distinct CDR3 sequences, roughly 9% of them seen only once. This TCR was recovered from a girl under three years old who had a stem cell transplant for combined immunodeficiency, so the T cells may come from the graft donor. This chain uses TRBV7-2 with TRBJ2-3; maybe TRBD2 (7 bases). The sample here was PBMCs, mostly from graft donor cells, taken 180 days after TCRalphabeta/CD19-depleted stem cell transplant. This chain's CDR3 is CASSLAGGPSFIDTQYF. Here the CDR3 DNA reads TGTGCCAGCAGCTTAGCGGGGGGGCCAAGTTTTATAGATACGCAGTATTTT.